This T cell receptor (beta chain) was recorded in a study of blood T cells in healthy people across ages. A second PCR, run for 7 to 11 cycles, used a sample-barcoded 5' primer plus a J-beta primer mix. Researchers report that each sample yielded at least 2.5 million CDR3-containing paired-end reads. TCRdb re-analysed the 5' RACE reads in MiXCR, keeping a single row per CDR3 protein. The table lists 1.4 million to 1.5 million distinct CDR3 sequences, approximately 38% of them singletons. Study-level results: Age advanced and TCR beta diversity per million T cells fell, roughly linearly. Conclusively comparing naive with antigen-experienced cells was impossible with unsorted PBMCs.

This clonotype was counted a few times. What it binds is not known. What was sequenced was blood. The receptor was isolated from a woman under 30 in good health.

The CDR3 DNA sequence: TGTGCCAGCAGCTTAGCCGCGCTAAACACCATATATTTT. Its protein product is CASSLAALNTIYF. The chain is built from TRBV7-9 and TRBJ1-3; D is unclear. Trimming removed 0 bases from V and 6 bases from J, with 6 bases in between. Germline V lookup: CDR1 SEHNR, CDR2 FQNEAQ (reference sequence). The CDR3 has 13 amino acids.